The clone carrying this TCR beta chain was counted at least ten times. This sample was included in a study of regulatory T cells in long-lasting Graves disease. Libraries of TCR beta came from iRepertoire HTBI primers plus Arm-PCR of CDR3 regions. In TCRdb, the multiplex PCR reads were re-called with MiXCR into one record per CDR3 protein. The table has 400,000 to 500,000 distinct CDR3 sequences, 15% seen once. Time point in this sample: newly diagnosed GD, antithyroid drugs for less than 3 months. RNA isolated from PBMCs was used to make the TCR library. This CDR3 region has 14 residues. Germline assignment: CDR1 LGHNA and CDR2 YNFKEQ. Trimming stripped 1 base from V and 3 bases from J, with 6 bases between. These data are also associated with another study on T cells in Graves' hyperthyroidism and ophthalmopathy.

The clonotype comes from a woman aged 30 to 39 with Graves disease. This specimen consisted of peripheral blood mononuclear cells (PBMCs), obtained at new diagnosis, from a patient treated with antithyroid drugs. This chain links TRBV4-2 with TRBJ2-2; no firm D call. CDR3 nucleotides: TGTGCCAGCAGCCAAGGGAGCGACACCGGGGAGCTGTTTTTT. This translates into CASSQGSDTGELFF.